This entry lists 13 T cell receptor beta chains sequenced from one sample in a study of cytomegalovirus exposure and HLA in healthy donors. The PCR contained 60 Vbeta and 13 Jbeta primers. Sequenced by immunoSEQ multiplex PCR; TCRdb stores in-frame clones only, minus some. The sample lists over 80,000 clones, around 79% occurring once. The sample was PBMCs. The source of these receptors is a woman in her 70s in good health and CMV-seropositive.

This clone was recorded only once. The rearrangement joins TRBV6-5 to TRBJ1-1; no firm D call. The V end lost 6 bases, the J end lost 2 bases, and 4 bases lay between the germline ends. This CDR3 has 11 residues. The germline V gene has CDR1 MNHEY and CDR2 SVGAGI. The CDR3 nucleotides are TGTGCCAGCAGACTAAACACTGAAGCTTTCTTT. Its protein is CASRLNTEAFF.

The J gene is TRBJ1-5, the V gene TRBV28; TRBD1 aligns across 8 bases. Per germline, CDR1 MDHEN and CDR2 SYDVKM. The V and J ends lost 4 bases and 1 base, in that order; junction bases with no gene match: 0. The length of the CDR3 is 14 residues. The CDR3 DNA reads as TGTGCCAGCAGTTCAGGGGGCAGCAATCAGCCCCAGCATTTT. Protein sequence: CASSSGGSNQPQHF.

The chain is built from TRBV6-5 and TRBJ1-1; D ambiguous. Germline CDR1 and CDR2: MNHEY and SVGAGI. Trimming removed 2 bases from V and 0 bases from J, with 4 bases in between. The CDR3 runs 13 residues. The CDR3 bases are TGTGCCAGCAGTTACGAGCTGAACACTGAAGCTTTCTTT. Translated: CASSYELNTEAFF.

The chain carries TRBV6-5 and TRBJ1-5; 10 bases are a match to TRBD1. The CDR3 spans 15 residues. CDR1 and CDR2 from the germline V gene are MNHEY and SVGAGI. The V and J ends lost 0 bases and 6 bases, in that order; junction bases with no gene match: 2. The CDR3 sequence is CASSYSTGGGQPQHF. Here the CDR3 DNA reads TGTGCCAGCAGTTACTCGACAGGGGGCGGTCAGCCCCAGCATTTT.

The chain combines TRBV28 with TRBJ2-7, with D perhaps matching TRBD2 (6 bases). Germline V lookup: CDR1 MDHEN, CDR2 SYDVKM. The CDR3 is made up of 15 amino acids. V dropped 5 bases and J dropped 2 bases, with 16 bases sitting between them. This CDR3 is CASSPPGLGAYEQYF. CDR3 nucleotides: TGTGCCAGCAGTCCGCCGGGACTTGGGGCCTACGAGCAGTACTTC.

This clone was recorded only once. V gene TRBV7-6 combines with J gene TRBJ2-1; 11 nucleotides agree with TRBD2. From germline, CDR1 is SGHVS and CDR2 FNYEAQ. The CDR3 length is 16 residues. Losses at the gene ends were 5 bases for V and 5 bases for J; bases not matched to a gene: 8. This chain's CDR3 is CASSPHLAGGNNEQFF. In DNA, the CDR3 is TGTGCCAGCAGCCCCCATCTAGCGGGGGGCAACAATGAGCAGTTCTTC.

The CDR3 loop is CASRHASGNSPLHF. The CDR3 DNA follows: TGTGCCAGCAGACACGCCTCGGGGAATTCACCCCTCCACTTT. The chain has TRBV5-8 and TRBJ1-6; D unclear. V was trimmed by 5 bases and J by 7 bases, leaving 13 bases between them. Germline-derived CDR1 and CDR2 are SGHTS and YDEGEE. The CDR3 has 14 amino acids.

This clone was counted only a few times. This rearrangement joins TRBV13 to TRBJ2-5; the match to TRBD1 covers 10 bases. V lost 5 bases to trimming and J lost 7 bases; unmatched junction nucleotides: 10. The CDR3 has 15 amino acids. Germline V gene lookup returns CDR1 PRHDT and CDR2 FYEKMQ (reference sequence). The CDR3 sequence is CASSNRRTGGRTQYF. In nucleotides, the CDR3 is TGTGCCAGCAGCAATCGTAGGACAGGGGGGAGGACCCAGTACTTC.

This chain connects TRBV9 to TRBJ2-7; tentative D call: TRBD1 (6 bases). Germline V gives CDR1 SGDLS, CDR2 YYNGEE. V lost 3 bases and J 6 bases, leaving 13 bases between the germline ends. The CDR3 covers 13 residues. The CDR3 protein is CASSGRDTSEQYF. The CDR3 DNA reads TGTGCCAGCAGCGGCCGGGACACTAGCGAGCAGTACTTC. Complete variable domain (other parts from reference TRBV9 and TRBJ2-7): DSGVTQTPKHLITATGQRVTLRCSPRSGDLSVYWYQQSLDQGLQFLIQYYNGEERAKGNILERFSAQQFPDLHSELNLSSLELGDSALYFCASSGRDTSEQYFGPGTRLTVT.

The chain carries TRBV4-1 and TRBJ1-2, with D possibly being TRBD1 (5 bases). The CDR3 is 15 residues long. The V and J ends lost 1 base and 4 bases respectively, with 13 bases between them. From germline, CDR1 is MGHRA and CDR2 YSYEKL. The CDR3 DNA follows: TGCGCCAGCAGCCAAGGCGAAGGGGTATCCTATGGCTACACCTTC. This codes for CASSQGEGVSYGYTF.

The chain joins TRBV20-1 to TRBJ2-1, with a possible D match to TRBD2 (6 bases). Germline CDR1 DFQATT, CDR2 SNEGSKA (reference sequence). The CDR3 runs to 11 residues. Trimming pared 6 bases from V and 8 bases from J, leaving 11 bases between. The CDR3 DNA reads TGCAGTGCGACGGAGGGCGATGAGCAGTTCTTC. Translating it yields CSATEGDEQFF.

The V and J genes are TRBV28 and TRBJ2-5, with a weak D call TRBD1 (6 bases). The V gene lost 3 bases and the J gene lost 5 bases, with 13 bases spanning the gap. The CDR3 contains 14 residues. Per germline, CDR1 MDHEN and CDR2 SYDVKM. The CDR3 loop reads CASSLSGAGETQYF. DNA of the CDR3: TGTGCCAGCAGTTTGTCAGGGGCAGGGGAGACCCAGTACTTC.

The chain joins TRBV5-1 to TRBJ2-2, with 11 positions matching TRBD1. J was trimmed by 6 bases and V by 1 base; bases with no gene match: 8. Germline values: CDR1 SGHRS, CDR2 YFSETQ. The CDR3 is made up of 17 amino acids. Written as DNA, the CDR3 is TGCGCCAGCAGCTTGACCAGGACAGGGGGCGCGCCCGGGGAGCTGTTTTTT. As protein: CASSLTRTGGAPGELFF.